Listed here are 13 T cell receptor beta chains from one sample, sequenced in a study of cytomegalovirus exposure and HLA in healthy donors. Only in-frame clones appear in the TCRdb table, and some are missing; sequencing was by immunoSEQ multiplex PCR. The table includes tens of thousands of clones, approximately 96% detected once. Sample: PBMCs. The receptors come from a woman aged 18-30 years in good health and CMV-seropositive.

This chain joins TRBV30 and TRBJ2-7; D is undetermined. Germline values: CDR1 GTSNPN, CDR2 SVGIG (reference sequence). This CDR3 has 12 amino acids. Between the trimmed V and J ends, which lost 2 bases and 3 bases, there was a span of 8 bases. The DNA of the CDR3 is TGTGCCTGGAGTTCTCTTCTCTACGAGCAGTACTTC. It is translated as CAWSSLLYEQYF.

This clone has a handful of counts. The chain has TRBV4-1 and TRBJ2-7, with D perhaps TRBD2 (6 bases). The germline V gene encodes CDR1 MGHRA and CDR2 YSYEKL. Trimming cost V 1 base and J 6 bases, with 25 bases left between them. CDR3 length equals 18 residues. The CDR3 spells CASSQVGNSGSLRAEQYF. The CDR3 DNA sequence: TGCGCCAGCAGCCAAGTGGGTAATAGCGGTTCTCTGAGGGCCGAGCAGTACTTC.

The gene calls are TRBV5-1 and TRBJ2-3; 7 bases fit TRBD2. The V and J ends lost 1 base and 5 bases, in that order; junction bases with no gene match: 1. The CDR3 has 13 residues. Looked up from germline, CDR1 is SGHRS and CDR2 is YFSETQ. The CDR3 loop is CASSLQRGDTQYF. The CDR3 DNA reads TGCGCCAGCAGCTTGCAGCGGGGAGATACGCAGTATTTT.

This clone is a singleton in its sample. The chain carries TRBV2 and TRBJ1-2, with a possible D match to TRBD1 (6 bases). CDR1 and CDR2 (germline): SNHLY, FYNNEI. This CDR3 is 13 amino acids long. Trimming removed 4 bases at V and 9 bases at J, with 15 bases between. The CDR3 DNA reads as TGTGCCAGCAGTGTACAGGGCTTAGGAAGCTACACCTTC. This gives the protein CASSVQGLGSYTF.

The chain carries TRBV27 and TRBJ2-3; TRBD2 matches at 8 bases. Losses at the gene ends were 6 bases for V and 2 bases for J; bases not matched to a gene: 7. The CDR3 length is 15 residues. Germline V gene data show CDR1 as MNHEY and CDR2 as SMNVEV (reference sequence). The CDR3 loop is CASSPGLEDTDTQYF. The CDR3 coding sequence is TGTGCCAGCAGCCCGGGACTAGAAGACACAGATACGCAGTATTTT.

The table lists this clone with a count of one. Additional DNA sequences in this sample encode the identical CDR3. The V call is TRBV18, the J call TRBJ2-5, with D unclear. This CDR3 region has 11 residues. From germline, CDR1 is KGHSH and CDR2 LQKENI. Trimming removed 4 bases at V and 5 bases at J, with 5 bases between. This chain's CDR3 is CASSLQETQYF. The CDR3 DNA follows: TGTGCCAGCTCACTCCAGGAGACCCAGTACTTC.

In DNA, the CDR3 is TGTGCCAGCAGCGAGACAGGGGGCCTCCACAATGAGCAGTTCTTC. As protein: CASSETGGLHNEQFF. This chain joins TRBV5-6 and TRBJ2-1, with 10 positions matching TRBD1. V lost 4 bases to trimming and J lost 5 bases; unmatched junction nucleotides: 6. The CDR3 runs 15 residues. Per the germline V gene, CDR1 is SGHDT and CDR2 is YYEEEE. Full variable domain (remainder filled in from reference TRBV5-6 and TRBJ2-1): DAGVTQSPTHLIKTRGQQVTLRCSPKSGHDTVSWYQQALGQGPQFIFQYYEEEERQRGNFPDRFSGHQFPNYSSELNVNALLLGDSALYLCASSETGGLHNEQFFGPGTRLTVL.

The rearrangement links TRBV4-3 to TRBJ1-1, with D possibly matching TRBD1 (5 bases). Germline loops: CDR1 LGHNA, CDR2 YSLEER. Trimming removed 4 bases from V and 0 bases from J, with 18 bases in between. The CDR3 runs 17 residues. The CDR3 nucleotides are TGCGCCAGCAGCCGGGTGGGGGGATCGGCGGTGAACACTGAAGCTTTCTTT. This gives the protein CASSRVGGSAVNTEAFF.

The V and J genes are TRBV28 and TRBJ2-7, with a tentative D call TRBD2 (5 bases). The V end was cut by 6 bases, the J end by 1 base, with 10 bases between. The length of the CDR3 is 13 residues. Germline assignment: CDR1 MDHEN and CDR2 SYDVKM. The CDR3 bases are TGTGCCAGCAGACGAGGGCAGTCCTACGAGCAGTACTTC. Protein product: CASRRGQSYEQYF.

This clone was seen just once. The CDR3 bases are TGTGCCAGCAGTTCCCCCGCGTGGGGGCCCGGCGGCTACACCTTC. Its protein product is CASSSPAWGPGGYTF. V gene TRBV28 combines with J gene TRBJ1-2; a possible D gene is TRBD1 (6 bases). The CDR3 sequence is 15 residues long. Germline assignment: CDR1 MDHEN and CDR2 SYDVKM. V was trimmed by 4 bases and J by 8 bases, leaving 20 bases between them.

J is TRBJ2-6 and V is TRBV5-1; TRBD2 is a possible D gene (5 bases). V dropped 3 bases and J dropped 0 bases, with 13 bases sitting between them. This CDR3 has 17 amino acids. Germline CDR1 SGHRS, CDR2 YFSETQ. The DNA of the CDR3 is TGCGCCAGCAGCTCCGGACTGAAATTCTCTGGGGCCAACGTCCTGACTTTC. The encoded protein is CASSSGLKFSGANVLTF.

V gene TRBV7-9 combines with J gene TRBJ1-2; TRBD1 is a possible D gene (6 bases). V gave up 1 base and J gave up 8 bases, with 11 bases separating them. This CDR3 contains 13 residues. CDR1 and CDR2 (germline): SEHNR, FQNEAQ (reference sequence). The CDR3 region has the DNA TGTGCCAGCAGCTTAGAGGCAGGGGAAGGCTACACCTTC. This gives the protein CASSLEAGEGYTF.

The chain combines TRBV5-6 with TRBJ2-1; 8 bases are a match to TRBD2. Trimming cost V 3 bases and J 0 bases; bases outside gene matches: 8. The CDR3 spans 17 residues. Germline values: CDR1 SGHDT, CDR2 YYEEEE. CDR3 sequence (DNA): TGTGCCAGCAGCTCGCCGACTAGCGTGAGCTCCTACAATGAGCAGTTCTTC. It codes for CASSSPTSVSSYNEQFF. The full variable domain, completed using reference TRBV5-6 and TRBJ2-1, is DAGVTQSPTHLIKTRGQQVTLRCSPKSGHDTVSWYQQALGQGPQFIFQYYEEEERQRGNFPDRFSGHQFPNYSSELNVNALLLGDSALYLCASSSPTSVSSYNEQFFGPGTRLTVL.